A single sample gave rise to the 27 T cell receptor beta chains below, sequenced in a study of blood T cell repertoires in COVID-19. TCRdb's copy holds only in-frame clones and misses some; the assay was immunoSEQ multiplex PCR. Here the sample spans over 150,000 clones, 82% being singletons. The sample taken for sequencing was PBMCs or T cells enriched from blood (not recorded which). The receptors here all came from a man aged 40-50 years who had recovered from COVID-19.

The chain links TRBV27 to TRBJ1-6; maybe TRBD1 (6 bases). V was clipped by 0 bases and J by 6 bases, with 9 bases between them. CDR3 length: 15 amino acids. Germline V CDR1 and CDR2: MNHEY, SMNVEV (reference sequence). DNA of the CDR3: TGTGCCAGCAGTTTATCTATGGGGGCTAATTCACCCCTCCACTTT. Amino acid sequence: CASSLSMGANSPLHF.

The V call is TRBV18, the J call TRBJ2-2, with D perhaps matching TRBD1 (5 bases). Deletions cut 3 bases from V and 4 bases from J, with 12 bases between. There are 15 residues in the CDR3. The germline CDR1 and CDR2 sequences are KGHSH and LQKENI. The CDR3 coding sequence is TGTGCCAGCTCACCCGGGCTACAGGTCACCGGGGAGCTGTTTTTT. Its translation is CASSPGLQVTGELFF.

The CDR3: CASSIDRAEQYF. The CDR3 DNA follows: TGCGCCAGCAGCATCGACAGGGCCGAGCAGTACTTC. This sequence joins TRBV5-1 and TRBJ2-7; 7 positions agree with TRBD1. The CDR3 consists of 12 residues. Trimming at V came to 4 bases and at J to 6 bases, leaving 4 bases not matched to a gene. Germline-derived CDR1 and CDR2 are SGHRS and YFSETQ.

The chain couples TRBV29-1 to TRBJ1-1; TRBD1 might be the D (6 bases). The germline V gene encodes CDR1 SQVTM and CDR2 ANQGSEA. V gave up 4 bases and J gave up 3 bases, with 21 bases separating them. The CDR3 has 16 amino acids. As DNA, the CDR3 is TGCAGCGTTGGGCGTACTCTGGGGGGGCACGACACTGAAGCTTTCTTT. Translating it yields CSVGRTLGGHDTEAFF.

This clone has more than one count but fewer than ten. Written as DNA, the CDR3 is TGTGCCAGCAGCTTGGGCAGGGATGGGAAACTGTTTTTT. It codes for CASSLGRDGKLFF. V and J are TRBV7-9 and TRBJ1-4; possibly TRBD1 for D (5 bases). V shed 3 bases and J shed 11 bases, with 13 bases lying between them. The CDR3 loop spans 13 amino acids. Germline V CDR1 and CDR2: SEHNR, FQNEAQ (reference sequence).

The CDR3: CASSLVGGSMSSPLHF. The CDR3 DNA sequence: TGCGCCAGCAGCTTGGTAGGGGGTTCAATGAGTTCACCCCTCCACTTT. The chain links TRBV5-1 to TRBJ1-6, with D maybe TRBD1 (6 bases). CDR1 and CDR2 (germline): SGHRS, YFSETQ. V was cut by 0 bases and J by 9 bases, with 16 bases left in between. The CDR3 runs 16 residues.

The chain is built from TRBV7-8 and TRBJ2-1; 7 nucleotides agree with TRBD2. The V gene's germline CDR1 is SGHVS and CDR2 FQNEAQ. Trimming at V came to 3 bases and at J to 4 bases, leaving 6 bases not matched to a gene. CDR3 length equals 15 residues. CDR3 nucleotides: TGTGCCAGCAGCTTCGGGGGAGGGCCTTACAATGAGCAGTTCTTC. As protein: CASSFGGGPYNEQFF.

The CDR3 is CASSTLGQVYGYTF. For the CDR3, the DNA is TGTGCCAGCAGTACCTTAGGACAGGTCTATGGCTACACCTTC. The genes are TRBV28 and TRBJ1-2; the match to TRBD1 covers 7 bases. The CDR3 sequence is 14 residues long. In germline, CDR1 is MDHEN, CDR2 SYDVKM. J was trimmed by 4 bases and V by 5 bases; bases with no gene match: 7.

CDR3 sequence (DNA): TGCGCCAGCAGCTTGGCGAGAGGACTAGGGGTGGAGACCCAGTACTTC. It yields the protein CASSLARGLGVETQYF. The chain recombines TRBV5-1 with TRBJ2-5, with TRBD2 matching 7 bases. Germline-derived CDR1 and CDR2 are SGHRS and YFSETQ. V gave up 0 bases and J gave up 5 bases; unmatched junction bases: 10. This CDR3 contains 16 residues.

The chain uses TRBV7-3 and TRBJ2-1; 10 nucleotides agree with TRBD2. Germline V lookup: CDR1 SGHTA, CDR2 FQGTGA. There are 19 residues in the CDR3. Trimming at V came to 2 bases and at J to 9 bases, leaving 19 bases not matched to a gene. In DNA, the CDR3 is TGTGCCAGCAGCTTAGTCGCTAGCGGGAGCCCTGGGATGGGGGGTGAGCAGTTCTTC. Its protein product is CASSLVASGSPGMGGEQFF.

The chain employs TRBV19 and TRBJ2-7, with D tentatively TRBD1 (5 bases). Trimming cost V 4 bases and J 3 bases, with 19 bases left between them. This CDR3 is 16 amino acids long. Per the germline V gene, CDR1 is LNHDA and CDR2 is SQIVND (reference sequence). The CDR3 sequence is CASSTSLPEQGYEQYF. In DNA, the CDR3 is TGTGCCAGTAGTACCTCATTACCGGAGCAGGGCTACGAGCAGTACTTC.

The chain joins TRBV6-5 to TRBJ2-7, with 7 nucleotides matching TRBD1. The germline V gene has CDR1 MNHEY and CDR2 SVGAGI. V gave up 10 bases and J gave up 1 base; unmatched junction bases: 10. The CDR3 is 14 amino acids. CDR3 residues: CATLTGTASYEQYV. The CDR3 nucleotides are TGTGCCACCTTGACCGGGACAGCATCCTACGAGCAGTACGTC.

The CDR3, as DNA: TGTGCCATTTCCAGGGGACAGGGTCAGCCCCAGCATTTT. Encoded protein: CAISRGQGQPQHF. The gene calls are TRBV10-3 and TRBJ1-5; 9 bases are a match to TRBD1. Germline V CDR1 and CDR2: ENHRY, SYGVKD. This CDR3 spans 13 amino acids. V gave up 9 bases and J gave up 6 bases; unmatched junction bases: 6.

The rearrangement links TRBV30 to TRBJ2-1; 10 nucleotides agree with TRBD2. The CDR3 contains 13 residues. The V segment lost 3 bases and the J segment 8 bases; nucleotides outside the gene matches: 4. In germline, CDR1 is GTSNPN, CDR2 SVGIG (reference sequence). CDR3 loop: CAWRASGSYEQFF. The CDR3 DNA sequence: TGTGCCTGGAGGGCTAGCGGGAGCTATGAGCAGTTCTTC. Full variable domain (remainder filled in from reference TRBV30 and TRBJ2-1): SQTIHQWPATLVQPVGSPLSLECTVEGTSNPNLYWYRQAAGRGLQLLFYSVGIGQISSEVPQNLSASRPQDRQFILSSKKLLLSDSGFYLCAWRASGSYEQFFGPGTRLTVL.

V gene TRBV2 combines with J gene TRBJ1-1; D might be TRBD1 (5 bases). Trimming took off 1 base at V and 11 bases at J, with 11 bases between the two ends. This CDR3 has 12 residues. Germline V gene sequence: CDR1 SNHLY, CDR2 FYNNEI. Here the CDR3 reads CASSEGWGDAFF. For the CDR3, the DNA is TGTGCCAGCAGTGAAGGCTGGGGGGACGCTTTCTTT.

This chain joins TRBV9 and TRBJ2-3; a possible D gene is TRBD2 (5 bases). Deletions cut 3 bases from V and 2 bases from J, with 13 bases between. The germline V gene encodes CDR1 SGDLS and CDR2 YYNGEE. The CDR3 extends over 15 amino acids. The CDR3 region has the DNA TGTGCCAGCAGCGAAGACTACAAGACCACAGATACGCAGTATTTT. It codes for CASSEDYKTTDTQYF.

The chain links TRBV6-5 to TRBJ1-2; the match to TRBD1 covers 7 bases. The J segment lost 4 bases and the V segment lost 4 bases, leaving 3 bases of the junction unmatched. The CDR3 sequence is 13 residues long. Germline CDR1 is MNHEY and CDR2 is SVGAGI. The DNA of the CDR3 is TGTGCCAGCAGTTCAGACAGGGCCTATGGCTACACCTTC. It encodes CASSSDRAYGYTF.

J is TRBJ2-2 and V is TRBV2; 9 nucleotides agree with TRBD2. From germline, CDR1 is SNHLY and CDR2 FYNNEI. The CDR3 covers 12 residues. Losses at the gene ends were 7 bases for V and 6 bases for J; bases not matched to a gene: 0. The CDR3 loop is CASKREAGELFF. The CDR3 DNA follows: TGTGCCAGCAAGCGGGAGGCCGGGGAGCTGTTTTTT.

The V gene is TRBV4-2, the J gene TRBJ2-5; 8 bases align to TRBD2. Germline V CDR1 and CDR2: LGHNA, YNFKEQ. V shed 2 bases, J shed 5 bases, and the junction held 4 bases outside the gene matches. This CDR3 is 14 amino acids long. CDR3 in amino acids: CASSQSGSGETQYF. Written as DNA, the CDR3 is TGTGCCAGCAGCCAAAGCGGGAGTGGGGAGACCCAGTACTTC.

V and J are TRBV2 and TRBJ1-2, with D perhaps matching TRBD1 (5 bases). This CDR3 region has 13 residues. CDR1 is SNHLY and CDR2 is FYNNEI in the germline V gene. Trimming removed 7 bases at V and 3 bases at J, with 12 bases between. The CDR3 nucleotides are TGTGCCAGCACCTCCAGGGAGGACTATGGCTACACCTTC. This sequence encodes CASTSREDYGYTF.

The rearrangement links TRBV5-1 to TRBJ2-3; 7 positions match TRBD1. J was trimmed by 1 base and V by 2 bases; bases with no gene match: 4. From germline, CDR1 is SGHRS and CDR2 YFSETQ. This CDR3 has 15 amino acids. CDR3 nucleotide sequence: TGCGCCAGCAGCTTCCCCGGGACAGGCACAGATACGCAGTATTTT. Translated, it gives CASSFPGTGTDTQYF.

V usage is TRBV7-9 and J usage is TRBJ2-7; 7 bases agree with TRBD1. The CDR3 runs 14 residues. Germline CDR1 SEHNR, CDR2 FQNEAQ (reference sequence). Trimming cost V 5 bases and J 1 base; bases outside gene matches: 5. The DNA for the CDR3 is TGTGCCAGCAGCCCCCAACAGGGGTCCTACGAGCAGTACGTC. It is translated as CASSPQQGSYEQYV.

This chain connects TRBV7-3 to TRBJ1-3; D remains unclear. The CDR3 contains 17 residues. V was cut by 0 bases and J by 0 bases, with 12 bases left in between. CDR1 and CDR2 (germline): SGHTA, FQGTGA. The CDR3 DNA reads TGTGCCAGCAGCTTAACGCGGTCGGCGAGCTCTGGAAACACCATATATTTT. Residues: CASSLTRSASSGNTIYF.

This clone was observed a handful of times. The gene calls are TRBV5-4 and TRBJ1-2; no reliable D call. CDR1 is SGHNT, CDR2 YYREEE, per germline (reference sequence). This CDR3 comprises 15 residues. Trimming removed 4 bases from V and 6 bases from J, with 19 bases in between. In nucleotides, the CDR3 is TGTGCCAGCAGCCCTAGCCTCGGCGGAGGGAATGGCTACACCTTC. Its protein product is CASSPSLGGGNGYTF.

V gene TRBV28 combines with J gene TRBJ2-7; TRBD2 matches at 10 bases. Germline V gene data show CDR1 as MDHEN and CDR2 as SYDVKM. The CDR3 covers 15 residues. The junction had 6 bases not matched to a gene; V was cut back by 5 bases and J by 2 bases. The chain's CDR3 is CASSLGLAETYEQYF. In DNA, the CDR3 is TGTGCCAGCAGTCTCGGACTAGCGGAAACCTACGAGCAGTACTTC. The complete variable domain, with remaining parts taken from reference TRBV28 and TRBJ2-7, reads DVKVTQSSRYLVKRTGEKVFLECVQDMDHENMFWYRQDPGLGLRLIYFSYDVKMKEKGDIPEGYSVSREKKERFSLILESASTNQTSMYLCASSLGLAETYEQYFGPGTRLTVT.

The V gene is TRBV11-1, the J gene TRBJ1-1; TRBD1 matches at 7 bases. V gave up 2 bases and J gave up 8 bases; unmatched junction bases: 8. CDR1 and CDR2 from the germline V gene are SGHAT and FQDESV (reference sequence). The CDR3 consists of 14 residues. CDR3 nucleotide sequence: TGTGCCAGCAGCTTAACAGGGCAGGGGGTGGAAGCTTTCTTT. The encoded protein is CASSLTGQGVEAFF.

The rearrangement links TRBV9 to TRBJ1-2, with TRBD1 as a possible D gene (5 bases). The CDR3 is made up of 14 amino acids. The germline V gene has CDR1 SGDLS and CDR2 YYNGEE. The V and J ends lost 7 bases and 4 bases respectively, with 17 bases between them. In DNA, the CDR3 is TGTGCCAGCTCCGAGTCAGGGAAAGGCTATGGCTACACCTTC. It translates to CASSESGKGYGYTF.